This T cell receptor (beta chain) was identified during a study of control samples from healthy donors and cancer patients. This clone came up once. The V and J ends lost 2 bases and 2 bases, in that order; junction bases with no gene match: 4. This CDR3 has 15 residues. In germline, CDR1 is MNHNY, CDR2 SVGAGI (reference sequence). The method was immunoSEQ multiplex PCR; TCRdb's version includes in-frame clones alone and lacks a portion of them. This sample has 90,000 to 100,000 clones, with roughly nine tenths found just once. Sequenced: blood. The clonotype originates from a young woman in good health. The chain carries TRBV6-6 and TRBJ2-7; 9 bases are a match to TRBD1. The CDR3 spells CASSYGTGKTYEQYF. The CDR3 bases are TGTGCCAGCAGTTACGGGACAGGGAAAACCTACGAGCAGTACTTC.